The rows below give T cell receptor beta chains drawn from one sample of a study of early T cells in non-severe SARS-CoV-2 infection. TCRdb used MiXCR to reprocess the 5' RACE reads, holding one entry per CDR3 protein. The sample records 80,000 to 95,000 distinct CDR3 sequences, approximately 14% being singletons. Sequences were obtained from whole blood. These receptors were collected from an adult who was a healthcare worker with PCR-confirmed SARS-CoV-2 infection or an uninfected control (not recorded which). CDR3s include the opening cysteine and the closing phenylalanine or tryptophan. The D gene is left open where the match is weak. Some rows mark clone size as missing; the rest say once, few, many or name a class of expanded clone.

D gene	clone size	J gene	V gene	CDR3 DNA	CDR3 protein
.	.	TRBJ2-5	TRBV7-8	TGTGCCAGCAGCTCGACTAGTACGGAGACCCAGTACTTC	CASSSTSTETQYF
.	many	TRBJ2-7	TRBV12-3/TRBV12-4	TGTGCCAGCAGGCAAGCGGCCTCCTACGAGCAGTACTTC	CASRQAASYEQYF
.	.	TRBJ2-2	TRBV7-9	TGTGCCAGCAGCTTCCAGGGTAGCGGGGAGCTGTTTTTT	CASSFQGSGELFF
TRBD1	many	TRBJ2-2	TRBV11-2	TGTGCCAGCAGCCCGCGGACAGGGGGCCTCGGGGAGCTGTTTTTT	CASSPRTGGLGELFF
.	few	TRBJ2-5	TRBV29-1	TGCAGCGTTGAAAACAGGGAAGGGCGAGAGACCCAGTACTTC	CSVENREGRETQYF
.	.	TRBJ2-6	TRBV10-3	TGTGCCATCAGTGGGTCCCTTGCCACTGGGGCCATCGTCCTGACTTTC	CAISGSLATGAIVLTF
.	.	TRBJ1-6	TRBV28	TGTGCCAGCAGTATAGGTAGCTCCTATAATTCACCCCTCCACTTT	CASSIGSSYNSPLHF
TRBD1	few	TRBJ1-1	TRBV12-3/TRBV12-4	TGTGCCAGCATCCCGTTCTTTCGACAGGGGAAGAACACTGAAGCTTTCTTT	CASIPFFRQGKNTEAFF
.	.	TRBJ2-7	TRBV12-3/TRBV12-4	TGTGCCAGCAGTCCCCCGTGGCAGGGCGGTATGCACGAGCAGTACTTC	CASSPPWQGGMHEQYF
.	.	TRBJ1-2	TRBV10-3	TGTGCCACCGCGCCAGGTTTCTATGGCTACACCTTC	CATAPGFYGYTF
.	many	TRBJ1-1	TRBV11-2	TGTGCCAGCAGCAAAAACCTGCCGGGCAGTGAAGCTTTCTTT	CASSKNLPGSEAFF
.	many	TRBJ2-5	TRBV6-6	TGTGCCAGCAGACGACAAGAGACCCAGTACTTC	CASRRQETQYF
.	many	TRBJ1-3	TRBV29-1	TGCAGCGCGACAGTGCCCGGAAACACCATATATTTT	CSATVPGNTIYF
TRBD1	.	TRBJ1-1	TRBV6-4	TGTGCCAGCAGAAGGACAGGGATGAACACTGAAGCTTTCTTT	CASRRTGMNTEAFF
TRBD1	.	TRBJ2-1	TRBV6-5	TGTGCCAGCAGTTCCCTCTCCGGGACAGGATACAATGAGCAGTTCTTC	CASSSLSGTGYNEQFF
.	many	TRBJ2-2	TRBV7-7	TGTGCTAGCAGCCGGACTGCGAACACCGGGGAGCTGTTTTTT	CASSRTANTGELFF
.	many	TRBJ2-2	TRBV5-5	TGTGCCAGCAGCTCTATACCAGGGCCACTTAACACCGGGGAGCTGTTTTTT	CASSSIPGPLNTGELFF
TRBD1	many	TRBJ1-5	TRBV27	TGTGCCAGCAGCAGGGGGGAGGTTCAGCCCCAGCATTTT	CASSRGEVQPQHF
.	few	TRBJ1-1	TRBV5-1	TGCGCCAGCAGCTTCACTGGTTCTGTGAACACTCGGGCTTTCTTT	CASSFTGSVNTRAFF
.	many	TRBJ1-2	TRBV6-4	TGTGCCAGCAGTGAACCAAGGACAGTCTATGGCTACACCTTC	CASSEPRTVYGYTF
.	few	TRBJ2-7	TRBV9	TGTGCCAGCAGCGTAGGATCGCGGGGTACGAACGAGCAGTACTTC	CASSVGSRGTNEQYF
TRBD2	many	TRBJ2-5	TRBV10-3	TGTGCCATCAGTGAAAAGCGGGGGGAGACCCAGTACTTC	CAISEKRGETQYF
.	many	TRBJ2-3	TRBV5-1	TGCGCCAGCATGGCCCCGTCGGGGTACACAGATACGCAGTATTTT	CASMAPSGYTDTQYF
.	few	TRBJ2-3	TRBV5-1	TGCGCCAGCGGCCTCTACAGCGGTACAGATACGCAGTATTTT	CASGLYSGTDTQYF
TRBD1	.	TRBJ1-5	TRBV27	TGTGCCAGCCATCCTGCAGGGGGTTATCAGCCCCAGCATTTT	CASHPAGGYQPQHF
TRBD2	many	TRBJ2-3	TRBV5-4	TGTGCCAGCAGCTTCCAGCGGGGAGGGCCCAGCACAGATACGCAGTATTTT	CASSFQRGGPSTDTQYF
.	many	TRBJ2-1	TRBV5-1	TGCGCCAGCAGCTTGGCCGGAGTCAATGAGCAGTTCTTC	CASSLAGVNEQFF
.	many	TRBJ2-7	TRBV5-8	TGTGCCAGCAGCTTGGGCCAGGGTCGATCCTACGAGCAGTACTTC	CASSLGQGRSYEQYF
TRBD2	many	TRBJ2-7	TRBV7-2	TGTGCCAGCAGCTTCGCACTAGCGGGGTCCTACGAGCAGTACTTC	CASSFALAGSYEQYF
.	few	TRBJ1-2	TRBV29-1	TGCAGCGGAGGGACTAACTATGGCTACACCTTC	CSGGTNYGYTF
.	many	TRBJ1-6	TRBV3-1	TGTGCCAGCAGCCAACGTCCCGGGACATTCTCACCCCTCCACTTT	CASSQRPGTFSPLHF
.	.	TRBJ2-2	TRBV5-6	TGTGGCAGCAGCTTGGGGGATACCGGGGAGCTGTTTTTT	CGSSLGDTGELFF
TRBD1	many	TRBJ1-2	TRBV24-1	TGTGCCACCAGTGGAGGGGACAGGGTGGACTATGGCTACACCTTC	CATSGGDRVDYGYTF
TRBD2	few	TRBJ2-5	TRBV15	TGTGCCACCAGCGGCGAGGGACTACAACAAGAGACCCAGTACTTC	CATSGEGLQQETQYF
.	few	TRBJ2-7	TRBV12-3/TRBV12-4	TGTGCCAGTGTAGCAGGAGAGGGCCCCTACGAGCAGTACTTC	CASVAGEGPYEQYF